This T cell receptor (beta chain) is from a study of blood T cell repertoires in COVID-19. About the study: Samples representing acute and convalescent COVID-19 were sourced from the United States, Italy and Spain. T cells, B-cell-depleted T cells, or PBMCs provided the cDNA or gDNA that served as material.

Seattle researchers signed up patients amid active infection and tracked them longitudinally. Repertoires were generated with immunoSEQ multiplex PCR, while TCRdb's copy carries only in-frame clones and drops some. The sample includes around 300,000 clones, approximately 90% of them seen just once. V was clipped by 6 bases and J by 4 bases; unmatched bases: 11. In germline, CDR1 is LNHDA, CDR2 SQIVND (reference sequence). The CDR3 has 15 amino acids. What was sequenced was peripheral blood. V usage is TRBV19 and J usage is TRBJ2-5; 7 bases line up with TRBD2. The clonotype was recovered from a woman between 45 and 60 years old with COVID-19, enrolled during active disease. CDR3 DNA sequence: TGTGCCAGTAGCTGGCAGCGGGAAAGCGGAGAGACCCAGTACTTC. This sequence encodes CASSWQRESGETQYF.